The rows below give T cell receptor beta chains drawn from one sample of a study of Ad26.COV2.S vaccination and SARS-CoV-2 variants. Here immunoSEQ multiplex PCR was the method, and the copy in TCRdb shows in-frame clones only, minus some. The table records 350,000 to 400,000 clones, about 88% of them present only once. The sample was peripheral blood, taken in a trial of Ad26.COV2.S vaccine versus placebo. The source is a person between 18 and 65 years old who received the Ad26.COV2.S COVID-19 vaccine or a placebo. Both conserved end residues are part of each CDR3. Each record gives: J gene, V gene, CDR3 protein.

>TRBJ1-2|TRBV6-5
CASSSHDRGSRGYTF
>TRBJ2-7|TRBV5-1
CASSPSGGASYEQYF
>TRBJ1-6|TRBV5-6
CASSWGGNSPLHF
>TRBJ1-2|TRBV21-1
CASSKKGPPTGPGNYGYTF
>TRBJ2-2|TRBV30
CAGLENTGELFF
>TRBJ2-4|TRBV11-2
CASSSIRRGTNIQYF
>TRBJ2-4|TRBV2
CASTWGANIQYF
>TRBJ1-4|TRBV19
CASSSDGTNEKLFF
>TRBJ2-1|TRBV18
CASSPREDNEQFF
>TRBJ1-4|TRBV28
CASVRDFYNEKLFF
>TRBJ2-1|TRBV4-1
CASSQTGTRTYNEQFF
>TRBJ2-7|TRBV27
CASLGGDHEQYF
>TRBJ1-5|TRBV6-5
CASSRSMGQPQHF
>TRBJ1-2|TRBV14
CASSPTDRDLYGYTF
>TRBJ1-5|TRBV6-6
CASRHRDGGLQPQHF
>TRBJ2-3|TRBV6-5
CASSYSTRSDTQYF
>TRBJ1-2|TRBV5-8
CASSAGDRVYGYTF
>TRBJ2-1|TRBV7-6
CASSLGTDNEQFF
>TRBJ2-7|TRBV15
CATSRGAQGATYEQYF
>TRBJ2-3|TRBV2
CASSPFLTLKGTDTQYF
>TRBJ1-1|TRBV19
CAIKQGGNTEAFF
>TRBJ2-5|TRBV27
CASWSGLAPETQYF
>TRBJ2-2|TRBV4-3
CASSQFLEGTGELFF
>TRBJ1-6|TRBV18
CASSPPAGNNSPLHF
>TRBJ1-6|TRBV27
CASTWTVLSYNSPLHF
>TRBJ2-1|TRBV27
CASSPQGQLSYNEQFF
>TRBJ1-3|TRBV11-2
CASSPSGAGNTIYF
>TRBJ2-1|TRBV3-1/TRBV3-2
CASSQAFREQFF
>TRBJ2-3|TRBV11-2
CASSSWGLPQYF
>TRBJ1-6|TRBV30
CAWSAGYNSPLHF
>TRBJ2-1|TRBV5-4
CASTRGLAGTDNEQFF
>TRBJ2-1|TRBV6-1
CASSEPLREKGDGFEQFF
>TRBJ1-1|TRBV10-1
CASSDRGDPEAFF
>TRBJ2-7|TRBV5-4
CASSRTGRGPSYEQYF
>TRBJ1-1|TRBV5-1
CASSLRGNTEAFF
>TRBJ2-1|TRBV3-1/TRBV3-2
CASSLRGEQFF
>TRBJ1-5|TRBV4-1
CASSHPGMGGNQPQHF
>TRBJ1-5|TRBV7-9
CASSGTGVHQPQHF
>TRBJ1-6|TRBV5-1
CASSAATGGGSPLHF
>TRBJ2-6|TRBV5-1
CASSTFDTSGANVLTF
>TRBJ2-3|TRBV11-2
CASSLEGARTDTQYF
>TRBJ1-2|TRBV5-1
CASSLSGGASDYTF
>TRBJ1-2|TRBV27
CASSWGPMSGGYTF
>TRBJ2-1|TRBV18
CASSPLSGGGYNEQFF
>TRBJ2-3|TRBV19
CASSISGGDTQYF
>TRBJ2-1|TRBV2
CASSEVQGDNNEQFF
>TRBJ2-1|TRBV5-5
CASTMFVGQGRDNEQFF
>TRBJ1-4|TRBV2
CASSVLGATNEKLFF
>TRBJ1-6|TRBV2
CASSEALAGRAPLHF